The 17 T cell receptor beta chains listed next were all sequenced from one sample in a study of neurological immune-mediated disorders. Time point meaning: longitudinal time-point 1 (baseline). TCRdb itself ran the 5' RACE reads through MiXCR, one entry per CDR3 protein. The data contain tens of thousands of distinct CDR3 sequences, roughly 15% of them singletons. Sequencing was carried out using PBMCs. The receptors were gathered from a female donor with HTLV-1-associated myelopathy (HAM/TSP).

This clonotype was recorded many times. As DNA, the CDR3 is TGTGCCAGCAGCGCCTGGACAGGGGGCGCAGATACGCAGTATTTT. This codes for CASSAWTGGADTQYF. The rearrangement joins TRBV9 to TRBJ2-3; the match to TRBD1 covers 11 bases. Germline V gene sequence: CDR1 SGDLS, CDR2 YYNGEE. V dropped 3 bases and J dropped 4; count of bases not matched to a gene: 4. CDR3 length: 15 amino acids.

The V and J genes are TRBV7-7 and TRBJ2-1, with 8 bases aligning to TRBD1. Germline-derived CDR1 and CDR2 are SSHAT and FNYEAQ (reference sequence). The CDR3 is 15 amino acids. V was pared by 8 bases and J by 12 bases, with 18 bases of the junction left unmatched. The CDR3 DNA reads TGTGCCAGCTCCCTGGGCATTGGGTCCGGGACAGGGCAGTTCTTC. This codes for CASSLGIGSGTGQFF.

The table lists this clonotype with many counts. V and J are TRBV28 and TRBJ2-3; D is ambiguous. Deletions cut 6 bases from V and 4 bases from J, with 8 bases between. Germline CDR1 and CDR2: MDHEN and SYDVKM. The CDR3 consists of 12 residues. CDR3 sequence: CASSLPPDTQYF. CDR3 nucleotides: TGTGCCAGCAGCCTCCCCCCAGATACGCAGTATTTT. The variable domain in full, completed from reference TRBV28 and TRBJ2-3, reads DVKVTQSSRYLVKRTGEKVFLECVQDMDHENMFWYRQDPGLGLRLIYFSYDVKMKEKGDIPEGYSVSREKKERFSLILESASTNQTSMYLCASSLPPDTQYFGPGTRLTVL.

This rearrangement joins TRBV7-8 to TRBJ2-2; D is unclear. The V and J ends lost 1 base and 5 bases respectively, with 11 bases between them. The CDR3 covers 15 residues. CDR1 is SGHVS, CDR2 FQNEAQ, per germline. CDR3 bases: TGTGCCAGCAGCTTAGAAGGATCGTGGACCGGGGAGCTGTTTTTT. Amino acid sequence: CASSLEGSWTGELFF.

This clonotype was seen many times. This chain connects TRBV5-4 to TRBJ2-3, with 7 bases identical to TRBD2. V dropped 1 base and J dropped 6; count of bases not matched to a gene: 5. The CDR3 loop spans 14 amino acids. Germline values: CDR1 SGHNT, CDR2 YYREEE (reference sequence). As DNA, the CDR3 is TGTGCCAGCAGCTTGCGGCAGGGAGGGGATACGCAGTATTTT. Translation: CASSLRQGGDTQYF.

There are a few counts of this clonotype. The rearrangement joins TRBV5-1 to TRBJ1-1; no definite D call. V was shortened by 2 bases and J by 0 bases, with 8 bases between the two germline ends. CDR1 SGHRS and CDR2 YFSETQ come from the germline V gene. This CDR3 comprises 14 residues. CDR3 region: CASSFREVNTEAFF. The CDR3 coding sequence is TGCGCCAGCAGCTTCCGGGAGGTGAACACTGAAGCTTTCTTT.

Ten or more counts support this clonotype. This chain connects TRBV21-1 to TRBJ2-3; TRBD2, the table's D call, lacks a check against the DNA. TRBV21-1 is listed as a pseudogene. The CDR3 is made up of 16 amino acids. The CDR3 protein is CASSKSERQSMDTQYF. In DNA form, the CDR3 reads TGTGCCAGCAGCAAATCCGAGCGCCAGTCGATGGATACGCAGTATTTT.

This clonotype has at least ten counts. This chain connects TRBV5-1 to TRBJ2-3; no clear D gene. Germline CDR1 and CDR2: SGHRS and YFSETQ. CDR3 length: 13 amino acids. Trimming removed 3 bases at V and 1 base at J, with 6 bases between. The CDR3: CASSYQGTDTQYF. As DNA, the CDR3 is TGCGCCAGCAGCTACCAGGGCACAGATACGCAGTATTTT.

This clonotype was seen many times. This CDR3 reads CSAVGLAGVNEQYF. The CDR3, as DNA: TGCAGTGCTGTGGGACTAGCGGGGGTTAACGAGCAGTACTTC. This rearrangement joins TRBV20-1 to TRBJ2-7; 14 nucleotides agree with TRBD2. The CDR3 sequence is 14 residues long. The germline CDR1 and CDR2 sequences are DFQATT and SNEGSKA (reference sequence). With 5 bases clipped from V and 5 bases from J, the junction kept 5 bases outside the gene matches.

This clonotype has more than one count but fewer than ten. Being one base from a much bigger clone, this may be a read error. This chain links TRBV6-5 with TRBJ1-5; D is uncertain. The CDR3 has 8 residues. CDR1 is MNHEY, CDR2 SVGAGI, per germline. In DNA, the CDR3 is TGTGCCAGCATAGCCCAGCTTTTT. It specifies CASIAQLF.

Many counts were recorded for this clonotype. The chain employs TRBV5-1 and TRBJ1-1; D possibly corresponds to TRBD1 (6 bases). Between the trimmed V and J ends, which lost 2 bases and 4 bases, there was a span of 12 bases. CDR1 and CDR2 (germline): SGHRS, YFSETQ. CDR3 length equals 14 residues. The CDR3 sequence is CASSFKQGATEAFF. Here the CDR3 DNA reads TGCGCCAGCAGCTTTAAACAGGGCGCCACTGAAGCTTTCTTT.

This clonotype was observed at least ten times. The rearrangement joins TRBV9 to TRBJ2-4; possibly TRBD1 for D (6 bases). The CDR3 totals 14 residues. Trimming pared 3 bases from V and 0 bases from J, leaving 7 bases between. The germline V gene has CDR1 SGDLS and CDR2 YYNGEE. The CDR3 sequence is CASSARGAKNIQYF. Here the CDR3 DNA reads TGTGCCAGCAGCGCCAGGGGAGCCAAAAACATTCAGTACTTC.

This clonotype was detected ten times or more. The rearrangement uses TRBV18 and TRBJ2-3; D not resolved. The V gene's germline CDR1 is KGHSH and CDR2 LQKENI. V was clipped by 1 base and J by 6 bases, with 8 bases between them. This CDR3 spans 13 amino acids. The CDR3 DNA sequence: TGTGCCAGCTCACCACTCTCCGGGGATACGCAGTATTTT. Amino acids: CASSPLSGDTQYF.

The rearrangement uses TRBV10-3 and TRBJ1-1; TRBD1 might be the D (5 bases). Germline V lookup: CDR1 ENHRY, CDR2 SYGVKD. The CDR3 is 18 residues long. The V end was cut by 0 bases, the J end by 4 bases, with 21 bases between. The CDR3 nucleotides are TGTGCCATCAGTGAGTCATTCGGGAGGACAACCCGCGGCACTGAAGCTTTCTTT. This encodes CAISESFGRTTRGTEAFF.

This clonotype came up a few times. The chain combines TRBV5-1 with TRBJ1-4; possible D gene TRBD1, 5 bases. V lost 6 bases and J lost 6, with 18 bases in between. This CDR3 is built from 15 residues. Germline CDR1 reads SGHRS; CDR2 reads YFSETQ. CDR3 sequence: CASKRQGAEYEKLFF. The CDR3 nucleotides read TGCGCCAGCAAAAGGCAGGGAGCAGAATATGAAAAACTGTTTTTT.

This clonotype was seen repeatedly, ten times or more. The gene calls are TRBV5-1 and TRBJ2-3; D possibly corresponds to TRBD1 (5 bases). The length of the CDR3 is 15 residues. CDR1 and CDR2 (germline): SGHRS, YFSETQ. V dropped 0 bases and J dropped 3 bases, with 11 bases sitting between them. CDR3: CASSLVRAGTDTQYF. The CDR3 DNA is TGCGCCAGCAGCTTGGTACGGGCAGGGACAGATACGCAGTATTTT.

The count of this clonotype is one. The chain combines TRBV15 with TRBJ2-2, with a possible D match to TRBD2 (7 bases). The CDR3 runs 15 residues. Germline V gene data show CDR1 as LNHNV and CDR2 as YYDKDF (reference sequence). The CDR3 DNA is TGTGCTACCGCGACTCGGGGGGCCGCGACCGGGGAGCTGTTTTTT. As protein: CATATRGAATGELFF.